The 28 T cell receptor beta chains below were found in one sample sequenced in a study of blood T cells in healthy people across ages. It was with a sample-barcoded 5' primer and a J-beta primer mix that a second PCR of about 6 to 12 cycles was run. TCRdb redid the calling of the 5' RACE reads with MiXCR, one entry per CDR3 protein. The sample includes some 290,000 distinct CDR3 sequences, 25% to 30% of them seen just once. The sample consisted of blood. The receptors originated from a woman aged 70-85 years in good health.

The chain links TRBV20-1 to TRBJ2-1, with TRBD2 as a possible D gene (6 bases). Looked up from germline, CDR1 is DFQATT and CDR2 is SNEGSKA (reference sequence). The CDR3 spans 14 residues. V was pared by 4 bases and J by 2 bases, with 12 bases between. The CDR3, as DNA: TGCAGTGCTACCTTAGCGGTCACCTACAATGAGCAGTTCTTC. Its translation: CSATLAVTYNEQFF.

The sample holds a few counts of this clonotype. The chain couples TRBV4-2 to TRBJ1-5; D unclear. The CDR3 loop spans 15 amino acids. Germline V gene sequence: CDR1 LGHNA, CDR2 YNFKEQ. V lost 0 bases and J lost 4, with 10 bases in between. CDR3 in amino acids: CASSQDSGPNQPQHF. The CDR3 DNA sequence: TGTGCCAGCAGCCAAGATTCGGGCCCTAATCAGCCCCAGCATTTT.

The V and J genes are TRBV28 and TRBJ1-4, with D possibly being TRBD1 (5 bases). V gave up 2 bases and J gave up 5 bases, with 12 bases separating them. The CDR3 extends over 15 amino acids. The germline V gene has CDR1 MDHEN and CDR2 SYDVKM. This chain's CDR3 is CASSLGGEENEKLFF. In DNA form, the CDR3 reads TGTGCCAGCAGTTTAGGAGGGGAAGAGAATGAAAAACTGTTTTTT.

The chain carries TRBV9 and TRBJ2-7, with 8 bases identical to TRBD2. The CDR3 has 14 amino acids. Germline CDR1 reads SGDLS; CDR2 reads YYNGEE. The CDR3 region has the DNA TGTGCCGGCAGCGGTAGCGGGACTTACTACGAGCAGTACGTC. Translation: CAGSGSGTYYEQYV.

About this clonotype itself: A much larger clone sits a single nucleotide away, making a read error possible. The J gene is TRBJ2-1, the V gene TRBV29-1; D not resolved. Germline V CDR1 and CDR2: SQVTM, ANQGSEA. This CDR3 has 16 residues. Trimming left V 4 bases short and J 4 bases short, with 20 bases between. The CDR3 is CSVVRPKASTYNEQFF. CDR3 nucleotide sequence: TGCAGCGTTGTTCGGCCCAAAGCGAGTACTTACAATGAGCAGTTCTTC.

The V call is TRBV6-2 or TRBV6-3, the J call TRBJ2-7, with 9 bases fitting TRBD1. TRBJ2-1 explains the end of the DNA better; the J call may be wrong. Germline assignment: CDR1 MNHEY and CDR2 SVGEGT. The CDR3 spans 14 residues. The CDR3 region is CASSSYRGLNEQFF. The CDR3 DNA sequence: TGTGCCAGCAGTTCGTACAGGGGGCTTAATGAGCAGTTCTTC.

The sample holds many counts of this clonotype. The chain has TRBV28 and TRBJ1-2; 8 nucleotides align to TRBD1. Trimming cost V 8 bases and J 2 bases; bases outside gene matches: 13. CDR1 and CDR2 from the germline V gene are MDHEN and SYDVKM. The length of the CDR3 is 16 residues. The CDR3 bases are TGTGCCAGCTTCGGGGACAGGACGATTCACAACTATGGCTACACCTTC. This encodes CASFGDRTIHNYGYTF.

This clonotype was counted a few times. The chain uses TRBV2 and TRBJ2-3; TRBD2 aligns across 7 bases. CDR1 SNHLY and CDR2 FYNNEI come from the germline V gene. The length of the CDR3 is 15 residues. The trim removed 2 bases at V and 3 bases at J, leaving 5 bases unmatched. As DNA, the CDR3 is TGTGCCAGCAGTGAAACGGGACTACCAACAGATACGCAGTATTTT. It translates to CASSETGLPTDTQYF.

This clonotype was observed a few times. The chain couples TRBV3-1 to TRBJ1-4; TRBD1 agrees at 7 bases. The germline V gene has CDR1 LGHDT and CDR2 YNNKEL (reference sequence). V shed 4 bases, J shed 8 bases, and the junction held 13 bases outside the gene matches. The CDR3 contains 16 residues. CDR3 in DNA: TGTGCCAGCAGCCGGATCGGGACAGCGGAAGGAGAAAAACTGTTTTTT. This gives the protein CASSRIGTAEGEKLFF.

This chain connects TRBV6-1 to TRBJ1-5; a possible D gene is TRBD1 (6 bases). Trimming cost V 4 bases and J 5 bases, with 12 bases left between them. There are 14 residues in the CDR3. The germline V gene has CDR1 MNHNS and CDR2 SASEGT. The CDR3 loop is CASSVVRGDQPQHF. CDR3 nucleotide sequence: TGTGCCAGCAGTGTCGTCAGGGGCGATCAGCCCCAGCATTTT.

The genes are TRBV5-1 and TRBJ2-4, with TRBD1 matching over 8 bases. The CDR3 covers 16 residues. Germline CDR1 reads SGHRS; CDR2 reads YFSETQ. V was pared by 5 bases and J by 5 bases, with 12 bases of the junction left unmatched. DNA of the CDR3: TGCGCCAGCAGTTTGACAGGGGAGAGTGGGCAAAACATTCAGTACTTC. Amino acid sequence: CASSLTGESGQNIQYF.

The chain combines TRBV20-1 with TRBJ2-7, with a possible D match to TRBD2 (5 bases). The V gene's germline CDR1 is DFQATT and CDR2 SNEGSKA (reference sequence). The CDR3 spans 13 residues. Trimming took 5 bases from V and 3 from J, leaving 14 bases between them. The CDR3 is CSAARTGNYEQYF. The CDR3 DNA reads as TGCAGTGCTGCCAGGACGGGGAACTACGAGCAGTACTTC.

CDR3: CASSLYGGNEQYF. DNA of the CDR3: TGTGCCAGCAGCTTATATGGGGGCAACGAGCAGTACTTC. The chain recombines TRBV7-9 with TRBJ2-7; D perhaps matches TRBD1 (6 bases). V lost 2 bases to trimming and J lost 5 bases, with 10 bases between them. The length of the CDR3 is 13 residues. CDR1 is SEHNR and CDR2 is FQNEAQ in the germline V gene (reference sequence).

This clonotype occurred a few times. The chain links TRBV12-3 or TRBV12-4 to TRBJ1-4; 8 bases are a match to TRBD1. With V trimmed by 5 bases and J by 2 bases, 7 bases remained unmatched. The CDR3 loop spans 16 amino acids. The CDR3: CASSTGQGVTNEKLFF. CDR3 sequence (DNA): TGTGCCAGCAGTACTGGACAGGGCGTGACTAATGAAAAACTGTTTTTT.

V gene TRBV24-1 combines with J gene TRBJ2-3; 10 nucleotides agree with TRBD1. The CDR3 totals 17 residues. After removal of 5 bases from V and 2 bases from J, the junction contained 9 bases not matched to a gene. Germline loops: CDR1 KGHDR, CDR2 SFDVKD. The CDR3 loop reads CATSGRPGQGITDTQYF. In nucleotides, the CDR3 is TGTGCCACCAGTGGACGACCGGGACAGGGGATCACAGATACGCAGTATTTT.

Ten or more counts support this clonotype. V and J are TRBV5-1 and TRBJ2-4, with 8 bases matching TRBD1. The germline CDR1 and CDR2 sequences are SGHRS and YFSETQ. This CDR3 contains 15 residues. With V trimmed by 7 bases and J by 1 base, 7 bases remained unmatched. The CDR3 sequence is CASAPGGTAKNIQYF. CDR3 sequence (DNA): TGCGCCAGCGCCCCAGGGGGCACGGCCAAAAACATTCAGTACTTC.

The chain recombines TRBV5-4 with TRBJ2-1; D not certain. CDR1 is SGHNT, CDR2 YYREEE, per germline (reference sequence). V lost 2 bases and J lost 3, with 15 bases in between. CDR3 length: 16 residues. As DNA, the CDR3 is TGTGCCAGCAGCTTCGGCTCTAGGGCGAACTACAATGAGCAGTTCTTC. It codes for CASSFGSRANYNEQFF.

J is TRBJ2-1 and V is TRBV20-1; 9 nucleotides match TRBD2. The CDR3 has 14 residues. The V segment lost 6 bases and the J segment 0 bases; nucleotides outside the gene matches: 3. The V gene's germline CDR1 is DFQATT and CDR2 SNEGSKA (reference sequence). The CDR3 nucleotides read TGCAGTGCAAATAGCGGGAGCTCCTACAATGAGCAGTTCTTC. Its translation is CSANSGSSYNEQFF.

The genes are TRBV7-8 and TRBJ2-1; 9 bases are shared with TRBD1. The J call is doubtful: the DNA matches TRBJ2-7 better. Germline V lookup: CDR1 SGHVS, CDR2 FQNEAQ. This CDR3 is built from 15 residues. The CDR3 protein is CASSSGRGQGNEQYF. As DNA, the CDR3 is TGTGCCAGCAGCTCAGGAAGGGGACAGGGCAACGAGCAGTACTTC.

V and J are TRBV20-1 and TRBJ2-1; tentatively, D is TRBD1 (5 bases). The J call may be faulty, since TRBJ2-7 better matches the DNA end. The germline V gene has CDR1 DFQATT and CDR2 SNEGSKA (reference sequence). The length of the CDR3 is 16 residues. The CDR3 nucleotides are TGCAGTGCTAGAGAACGAACGGCAGGGTCCCGATACGAGCAGTACTTC. Translated: CSARERTAGSRYEQYF.

This clonotype was picked up a small number of times. The chain carries TRBV20-1 and TRBJ2-1, with 7 bases fitting TRBD2. CDR3 length: 15 residues. Germline-derived CDR1 and CDR2 are DFQATT and SNEGSKA (reference sequence). Trimming cost V 5 bases and J 3 bases; bases outside gene matches: 10. The CDR3 nucleotides are TGCAGTGCTCAACCTCCGGGACTAAACTACAATGAGCAGTTCTTC. Amino acids: CSAQPPGLNYNEQFF.

In this sample, this clonotype turned up a few times. This chain joins TRBV7-9 and TRBJ1-4; unclear D gene. Germline V gene lookup returns CDR1 SEHNR and CDR2 FQNEAQ (reference sequence). This CDR3 is built from 15 residues. The V gene lost 5 bases and the J gene lost 4 bases, with 14 bases spanning the gap. As DNA, the CDR3 is TGTGCCAGCAGCCCTAGCGGTAGTAATAATGAAAAACTGTTTTTT. Translated: CASSPSGSNNEKLFF.

The chain links TRBV12-3 or TRBV12-4 to TRBJ2-1; 7 bases match TRBD1. The CDR3 totals 16 residues. After removal of 6 bases from V and 5 bases from J, the junction contained 13 bases not matched to a gene. CDR3 sequence reads: CASSRQGQGKNNEQFF. CDR3 sequence (DNA): TGTGCCAGCAGCCGACAGGGCCAGGGGAAAAACAATGAGCAGTTCTTC.

The V and J genes are TRBV20-1 and TRBJ2-4; D possibly corresponds to TRBD2 (6 bases). Germline assignment: CDR1 DFQATT and CDR2 SNEGSKA (reference sequence). V shed 6 bases and J shed 0 bases, with 15 bases lying between them. The CDR3 is made up of 15 amino acids. CDR3 amino acids: CSAGGGGTAKNIQYF. As DNA, the CDR3 is TGCAGTGCGGGAGGAGGAGGGACAGCCAAAAACATTCAGTACTTC.

This sequence joins TRBV5-1 and TRBJ2-2; no reliable D call. CDR1 and CDR2 from the germline V gene are SGHRS and YFSETQ. Trimming pared 1 base from V and 0 bases from J, leaving 7 bases between. The CDR3 contains 15 residues. CDR3 protein: CASSLYQTNTGELFF. CDR3 bases: TGCGCCAGCAGCTTGTACCAGACGAACACCGGGGAGCTGTTTTTT.

This clonotype was seen at least ten times. V gene TRBV27 combines with J gene TRBJ2-7; no clear D gene. The germline CDR1 and CDR2 sequences are MNHEY and SMNVEV (reference sequence). V was pared by 0 bases and J by 4 bases, with 10 bases between. The CDR3 extends over 14 amino acids. This CDR3 reads CASSLSFLAYEQYF. The CDR3 DNA is TGTGCCAGCAGTTTATCATTTTTGGCTTACGAGCAGTACTTC.

The sample holds a few counts of this clonotype. The chain joins TRBV28 to TRBJ2-3; TRBD2 aligns across 7 bases. Germline CDR1 is MDHEN and CDR2 is SYDVKM. The CDR3 is made up of 16 amino acids. The V and J ends lost 3 bases and 0 bases, in that order; junction bases with no gene match: 6. Here the CDR3 DNA reads TGTGCCAGCAGTTTTAGGTGGGAGGGGAGCACAGATACGCAGTATTTT. Residues: CASSFRWEGSTDTQYF. Drawing the rest from reference TRBV28 and TRBJ2-3, the complete variable domain is DVKVTQSSRYLVKRTGEKVFLECVQDMDHENMFWYRQDPGLGLRLIYFSYDVKMKEKGDIPEGYSVSREKKERFSLILESASTNQTSMYLCASSFRWEGSTDTQYFGPGTRLTVL.

As regards this clonotype: A much larger clone is a single base away; this may be a read error. The chain joins TRBV20-1 to TRBJ2-5; tentative D call: TRBD2 (6 bases). The J call is doubtful: the DNA matches TRBJ2-7 better. Looked up from germline, CDR1 is DFQATT and CDR2 is SNEGSKA (reference sequence). CDR3 length equals 12 residues. The CDR3 spells CSAIRELHEQYF. The CDR3 DNA is TGCAGTGCTATTCGGGAGCTCCACGAGCAGTACTTC.